These T cell receptor beta chains were read from a single sample in a study of blood T cell repertoires in COVID-19. TCRdb's table, derived via immunoSEQ multiplex PCR, lists solely in-frame clones and lacks some. The sample gives about 220,000 clones, roughly 88% of which show up once; over 3% is in the top ten. Sequencing used PBMCs or T cells enriched from blood (not recorded which). All receptors come from a woman between 40 and 55 years old with acute COVID-19. Each CDR3 is given with its conserved first and last residue. A D gene is named only where the DNA matches it firmly. Clone size is given for some rows only: seen once, a few or many times, or a class if the clone is expanded.

D	J	size	V	CDR3	DNA
TRBD1	TRBJ2-3	few	TRBV4-3	CASSQAVDRVSDTQYF	TGCGCCAGCAGCCAAGCCGTCGACAGGGTTTCAGATACGCAGTATTTT
TRBD1	TRBJ1-1	NA	TRBV5-1	CASSRTGATEAFF	TGCGCCAGCAGCAGGACAGGGGCCACTGAAGCTTTCTTT
NA	TRBJ1-1	NA	TRBV12-3/TRBV12-4	CASSSGQYEAFF	TGTGCCAGCAGTTCAGGACAGTATGAAGCTTTCTTT
NA	TRBJ1-1	NA	TRBV9	CASSLGAGNTEAFF	TGTGCCAGCAGCCTAGGGGCGGGAAACACTGAAGCTTTCTTT
NA	TRBJ2-1	NA	TRBV7-9	CASSPGVGMSSYNEQFF	TGTGCCAGCAGCCCCGGGGTAGGGATGAGCTCCTACAATGAGCAGTTCTTC
NA	TRBJ1-1	NA	TRBV9	CASSVDAGWTEAFF	TGTGCCAGCAGCGTAGACGCAGGGTGGACTGAAGCTTTCTTT
NA	TRBJ2-3	NA	TRBV6-4	CASSDRGGATDTQYF	TGTGCCAGCAGTGACCGAGGAGGGGCAACAGATACGCAGTATTTT
NA	TRBJ1-1	NA	TRBV6-2/TRBV6-3	CASSFAQAREAFF	TGTGCCAGCAGTTTCGCACAGGCCCGTGAAGCTTTCTTT
NA	TRBJ1-1	NA	TRBV9	CASSPEGRIGTEAFF	TGTGCCAGCAGCCCGGAGGGCAGAATCGGGACTGAAGCTTTCTTT
NA	TRBJ1-1	NA	TRBV4-3	CASSQDPTGAPNTEAFF	TGCGCCAGCAGCCAAGATCCGACAGGAGCCCCGAACACTGAAGCTTTCTTT
NA	TRBJ1-4	NA	TRBV12-3/TRBV12-4	CASRTGSEKLFF	TGTGCCAGCAGAACAGGGTCTGAAAAACTGTTTTTT
NA	TRBJ1-1	NA	TRBV13	CASMGSFMNTEAFF	TGTGCCAGCATGGGCAGCTTCATGAACACTGAAGCTTTCTTT
NA	TRBJ1-1	once	TRBV10-2	CASGWGPNTEAFF	TGCGCCAGCGGCTGGGGCCCGAACACTGAAGCTTTCTTT
NA	TRBJ1-5	NA	TRBV3-1/TRBV3-2	CASSQVIRLEGGEPQHF	TGTGCCAGCAGCCAAGTCATACGGCTAGAGGGGGGGGAGCCCCAGCATTTT
NA	TRBJ1-2	NA	TRBV9	CASSVLQGLGYTF	TGTGCCAGCAGCGTACTGCAGGGTCTTGGCTACACCTTC
NA	TRBJ2-2	NA	TRBV30	CAWRAGQVNTGELFF	TGTGCCTGGAGGGCCGGTCAGGTTAACACCGGGGAGCTGTTTTTT
TRBD1	TRBJ1-1	NA	TRBV19	CASSMDRRENTEAFF	TGTGCCAGTAGTATGGACAGGCGTGAGAACACTGAAGCTTTCTTT
NA	TRBJ1-6	NA	TRBV6-2/TRBV6-3	CASSADRNLSPLHF	TGTGCCAGCAGCGCTGACAGAAATCTTTCACCCCTCCACTTT
NA	TRBJ1-4	NA	TRBV5-1	CASSRVFNEKLFF	TGCGCCAGCAGCCGGGTCTTTAATGAAAAACTGTTTTTT
NA	TRBJ1-4	NA	TRBV7-2	CASSPGRNEKLFF	TGTGCCAGCAGTCCAGGGCGGAATGAAAAACTGTTTTTT
TRBD1	TRBJ1-5	once	TRBV5-1	CASSLTTGNSNQPQHF	TGCGCCAGCAGCTTAACGACAGGGAATAGCAATCAGCCCCAGCATTTT
NA	TRBJ1-4	NA	TRBV19	CASRDRRGPTNEKLFF	TGTGCCAGTAGGGATCGCAGGGGCCCAACTAATGAAAAACTGTTTTTT
NA	TRBJ1-2	NA	TRBV18	CASSPREANYGYTF	TGTGCCAGCTCACCACGCGAGGCTAACTATGGCTACACCTTC